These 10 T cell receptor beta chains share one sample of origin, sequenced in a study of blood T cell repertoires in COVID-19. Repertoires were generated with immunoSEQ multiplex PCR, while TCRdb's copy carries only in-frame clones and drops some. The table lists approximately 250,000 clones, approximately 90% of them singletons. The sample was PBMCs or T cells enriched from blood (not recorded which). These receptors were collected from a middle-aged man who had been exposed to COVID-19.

CDR3 coding DNA: TGTGCCAGCAGGGGACAGGATTACTACACCGGGGAGCTGTTTTTT. It codes for CASRGQDYYTGELFF. The chain employs TRBV7-9 and TRBJ2-2, with 8 nucleotides matching TRBD1. V shed 6 bases, J shed 3 bases, and the junction held 6 bases outside the gene matches. Germline CDR1 reads SEHNR; CDR2 reads FQNEAQ (reference sequence). This CDR3 contains 15 residues.

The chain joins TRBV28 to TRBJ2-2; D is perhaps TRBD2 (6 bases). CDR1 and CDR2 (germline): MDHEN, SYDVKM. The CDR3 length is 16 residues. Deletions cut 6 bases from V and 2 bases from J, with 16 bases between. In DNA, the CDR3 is TGTGCCAGCAGCTCCCTTGGAGGGGAAAACACCGGGGAGCTGTTTTTT. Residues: CASSSLGGENTGELFF.

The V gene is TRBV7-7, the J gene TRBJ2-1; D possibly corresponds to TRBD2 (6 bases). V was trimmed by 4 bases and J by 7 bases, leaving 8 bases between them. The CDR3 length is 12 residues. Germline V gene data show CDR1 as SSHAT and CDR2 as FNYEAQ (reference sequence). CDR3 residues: CASSSGGNEQFF. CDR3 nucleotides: TGTGCCAGCAGCTCCGGGGGAAATGAGCAGTTCTTC.

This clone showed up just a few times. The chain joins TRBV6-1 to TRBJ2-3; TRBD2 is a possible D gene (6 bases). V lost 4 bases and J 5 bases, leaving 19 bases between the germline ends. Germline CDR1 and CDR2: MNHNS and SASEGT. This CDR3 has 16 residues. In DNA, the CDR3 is TGTGCCAGCAGTGCCCGACTAGAGGGGTTGGGAGATACGCAGTATTTT. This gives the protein CASSARLEGLGDTQYF.

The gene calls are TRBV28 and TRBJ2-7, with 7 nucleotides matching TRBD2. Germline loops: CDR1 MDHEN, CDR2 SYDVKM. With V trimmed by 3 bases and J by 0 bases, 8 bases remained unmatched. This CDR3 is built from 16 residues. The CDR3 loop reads CASSFNWGGSSYEQYF. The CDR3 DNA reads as TGTGCCAGCAGTTTCAATTGGGGCGGGAGCTCCTACGAGCAGTACTTC.

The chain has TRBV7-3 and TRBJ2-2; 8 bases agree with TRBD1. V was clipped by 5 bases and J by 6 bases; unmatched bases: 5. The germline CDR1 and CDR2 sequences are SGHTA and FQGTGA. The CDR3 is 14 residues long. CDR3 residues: CASSETGVAGELFF. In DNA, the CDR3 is TGTGCCAGCAGCGAGACAGGGGTTGCCGGGGAGCTGTTTTTT.

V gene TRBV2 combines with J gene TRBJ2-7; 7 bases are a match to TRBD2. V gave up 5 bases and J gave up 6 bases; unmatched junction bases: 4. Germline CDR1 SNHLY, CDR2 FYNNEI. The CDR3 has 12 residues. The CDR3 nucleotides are TGTGCCAGCAGTTTGACTAGCCGCGAGCAGTACTTC. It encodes CASSLTSREQYF. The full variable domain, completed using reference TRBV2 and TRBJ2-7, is EPEVTQTPSHQVTQMGQEVILRCVPISNHLYFYWYRQILGQKVEFLVSFYNNEISEKSEIFDDQFSVERPDGSNFTLKIRSTKLEDSAMYFCASSLTSREQYFGPGTRLTVT.

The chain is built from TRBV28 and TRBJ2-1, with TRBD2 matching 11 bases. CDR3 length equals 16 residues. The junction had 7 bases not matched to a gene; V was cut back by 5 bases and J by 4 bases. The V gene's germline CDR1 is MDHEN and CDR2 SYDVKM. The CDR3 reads CASSKPGLAVYNEQFF. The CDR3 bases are TGTGCCAGCAGTAAGCCGGGACTAGCGGTATACAATGAGCAGTTCTTC.

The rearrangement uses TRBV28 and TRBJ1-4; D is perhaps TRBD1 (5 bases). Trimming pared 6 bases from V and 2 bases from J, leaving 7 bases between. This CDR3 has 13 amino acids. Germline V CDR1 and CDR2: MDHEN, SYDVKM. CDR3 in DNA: TGTGCCAGCAGGGGGGGTACTAATGAAAAACTGTTTTTT. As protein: CASRGGTNEKLFF.

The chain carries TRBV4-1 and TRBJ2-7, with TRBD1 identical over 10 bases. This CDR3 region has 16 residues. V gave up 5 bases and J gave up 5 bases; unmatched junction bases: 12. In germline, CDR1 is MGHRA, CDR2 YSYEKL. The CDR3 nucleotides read TGCGCCAGCAGCGGACTCCGGGACAGGGGACGAGACGAGCAGTACTTC. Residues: CASSGLRDRGRDEQYF.